This T cell receptor beta chain was documented in a study of T cells after posttransplantation cyclophosphamide. Points from the study as a whole: Recipient CMV seropositivity and CMV reactivation strongly tracked TRB clonality.

The ends lost 5 bases at V and 1 base at J; junction bases unmatched: 6. Germline V gene lookup returns CDR1 SGHNT and CDR2 YYREEE (reference sequence). The CDR3 sequence is 16 residues long. Turning to this clone: The antigen is unknown.

TCRdb's copy holds only in-frame clones and misses some; the assay was immunoSEQ multiplex PCR. The data show tens of thousands of clones, with about 86% seen just once and 2.5% to 3% held by the top ten. Sequencing was carried out using PBMCs. This clonotype was obtained from a man aged 30 to 39 with a blood cancer, CMV-positive, and with a related stem cell donor. The V gene is TRBV5-4, the J gene TRBJ2-3; 11 bases are a match to TRBD2. CDR3 in amino acids: CASSLKLAGGTDTQYF. In nucleotides, the CDR3 is TGTGCCAGCAGTTTGAAACTAGCGGGAGGCACAGATACGCAGTATTTT.